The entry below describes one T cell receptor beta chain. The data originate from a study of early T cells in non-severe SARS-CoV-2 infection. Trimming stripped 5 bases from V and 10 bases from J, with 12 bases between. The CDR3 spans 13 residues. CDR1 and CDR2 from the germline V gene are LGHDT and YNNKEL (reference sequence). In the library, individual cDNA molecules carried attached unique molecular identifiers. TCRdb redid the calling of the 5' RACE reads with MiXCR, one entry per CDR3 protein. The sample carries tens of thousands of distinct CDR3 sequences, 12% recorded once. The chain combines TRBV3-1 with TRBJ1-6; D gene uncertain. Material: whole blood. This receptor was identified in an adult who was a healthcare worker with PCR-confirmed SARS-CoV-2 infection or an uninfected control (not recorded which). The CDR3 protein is CASSDAYDSPLHF. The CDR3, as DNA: TGTGCCAGCAGCGACGCATACGACTCACCCCTCCACTTT.